One and the same sample provided the 20 T cell receptor beta chains below, sequenced in a study of blood T cell repertoires in COVID-19. The assay was immunoSEQ multiplex PCR, and TCRdb's table has in-frame clones only and misses some. The sample holds some 300,000 clones, roughly 88% seen once. The sample taken for sequencing was peripheral blood. These receptors were obtained from a woman younger than 45 who had recovered from COVID-19.

This chain connects TRBV19 to TRBJ2-5; weak D call: TRBD1 (6 bases). This CDR3 has 10 residues. CDR1 and CDR2 from the germline V gene are LNHDA and SQIVND (reference sequence). The CDR3 loop reads CPRGLETQYF. The CDR3 DNA sequence: TGTCCTAGGGGGTTAGAGACCCAGTACTTC.

This sequence joins TRBV7-3 and TRBJ2-1; TRBD2 matches 11 bases. Germline trimming cut 5 bases from V and 4 bases from J; bases unmatched to any gene: 4. The CDR3 covers 15 residues. CDR1 is SGHTA and CDR2 is FQGTGA in the germline V gene. CDR3 in DNA: TGTGCCAGCAGCCCTACTAGCGGGGGATACAATGAGCAGTTCTTC. Translated: CASSPTSGGYNEQFF.

The rearrangement joins TRBV28 to TRBJ1-2, with D perhaps matching TRBD1 (6 bases). The CDR3 covers 14 residues. The germline gives CDR1 MDHEN, CDR2 SYDVKM. Trimming pared 6 bases from V and 4 bases from J, leaving 15 bases between. The CDR3 bases are TGTGCCAGCAGCTACACAGGGCGGGCCTATGGCTACACCTTC. This encodes CASSYTGRAYGYTF.

For the CDR3, the DNA is TGTGCCAGTAGTGCCCCAGCTCGGGGGAGATCAACCGGGGAGCTGTTTTTT. This gives the protein CASSAPARGRSTGELFF. The chain joins TRBV19 to TRBJ2-2; possible D gene TRBD2, 6 bases. The CDR3 runs 17 residues. Per germline, CDR1 LNHDA and CDR2 SQIVND (reference sequence). V was cut by 5 bases and J by 5 bases, with 21 bases left in between. Drawing the rest from reference TRBV19 and TRBJ2-2, the complete variable domain is DGGITQSPKYLFRKEGQNVTLSCEQNLNHDAMYWYRQDPGQGLRLIYYSQIVNDFQKGDIAEGYSVSREKKESFPLTVTSAQKNPTAFYLCASSAPARGRSTGELFFGEGSRLTVL.

V usage is TRBV2 and J usage is TRBJ1-6; 12 bases line up with TRBD1. With 8 bases clipped from V and 12 bases from J, the junction kept 8 bases outside the gene matches. The CDR3 has 14 residues. The germline gives CDR1 SNHLY, CDR2 FYNNEI. This chain's CDR3 is CASLRDRGLVPLHF. The CDR3 nucleotides are TGTGCCAGCCTCCGGGACAGGGGGCTAGTACCCCTCCACTTT. Using reference TRBV2 and TRBJ1-6 for the parts outside the CDR3, the full variable domain is EPEVTQTPSHQVTQMGQEVILRCVPISNHLYFYWYRQILGQKVEFLVSFYNNEISEKSEIFDDQFSVERPDGSNFTLKIRSTKLEDSAMYFCASLRDRGLVPLHFGNGTRLTVT.

This chain uses TRBV3-1 (or the pseudogene TRBV3-2) with TRBJ1-5; 9 bases line up with TRBD1. The trim removed 7 bases at V and 4 bases at J, leaving 11 bases unmatched. The CDR3 has 16 residues. The germline V gene encodes CDR1 LGHDT and CDR2 YNNKEL (reference sequence). The CDR3 bases are TGTGCCAGCACCAATACAGGGGGCGCTTGGAATCAGCCCCAGCATTTT. Its protein product is CASTNTGGAWNQPQHF.

The genes are TRBV3-1 (or the pseudogene TRBV3-2) and TRBJ2-2, with a possible D match to TRBD2 (5 bases). V was shortened by 1 base and J by 8 bases, with 20 bases between the two germline ends. The CDR3 consists of 17 residues. From germline, CDR1 is LGHDT and CDR2 YNNKEL (reference sequence). The CDR3 region is CASSQGSGLGRAGELFF. The CDR3 DNA reads TGTGCCAGCAGCCAAGGTTCCGGCCTAGGGAGAGCGGGGGAGCTGTTTTTT.

The chain joins TRBV7-7 to TRBJ2-7, with 7 nucleotides matching TRBD1. Germline CDR1 and CDR2: SSHAT and FNYEAQ (reference sequence). V dropped 5 bases and J dropped 0; count of bases not matched to a gene: 4. The CDR3 loop spans 14 amino acids. CDR3 coding DNA: TGTGCCAGCAGCCCGCGGACAGGCTCCTACGAGCAGTACTTC. Amino acid sequence: CASSPRTGSYEQYF.

The CDR3 DNA sequence: TGTGCCAGCACCGAGGGGGATAGCAATCAGCCCCAGCATTTT. This gives the protein CASTEGDSNQPQHF. The chain is built from TRBV2 and TRBJ1-5; D perhaps matches TRBD1 (6 bases). With 7 bases removed from V and 0 bases from J, the gap between germline ends came to 10 bases. There are 14 residues in the CDR3. Looked up from germline, CDR1 is SNHLY and CDR2 is FYNNEI.

The chain uses TRBV9 and TRBJ2-3; TRBD2 is a possible D gene (5 bases). This CDR3 region has 14 residues. V lost 3 bases, J lost 1 base, and 9 bases lay in between. CDR1 and CDR2 from the germline V gene are SGDLS and YYNGEE. The CDR3 region is CASSDGLRTDTQYF. The DNA for the CDR3 is TGTGCCAGCAGCGATGGACTCCGCACAGATACGCAGTATTTT.

V and J are TRBV9 and TRBJ2-7; TRBD1 might be the D (6 bases). The CDR3 runs 16 residues. Germline V gene data show CDR1 as SGDLS and CDR2 as YYNGEE. The V end was cut by 0 bases, the J end by 3 bases, with 16 bases between. CDR3 sequence: CASSVVGDTSYYEQYF. The DNA of the CDR3 is TGTGCCAGCAGCGTAGTGGGGGACACCTCCTACTACGAGCAGTACTTC.

V gene TRBV2 combines with J gene TRBJ1-4; maybe TRBD1 (5 bases). Germline CDR1 reads SNHLY; CDR2 reads FYNNEI. V was cut by 3 bases and J by 4 bases, with 9 bases left in between. This CDR3 has 14 amino acids. CDR3 sequence reads: CASSDRQGNEKLFF. The DNA for the CDR3 is TGTGCCAGCAGTGATAGGCAGGGTAATGAAAAACTGTTTTTT.

This clone has just a few counts. V is TRBV5-1 and J is TRBJ1-6; 7 positions match TRBD1. Germline V gene sequence: CDR1 SGHRS, CDR2 YFSETQ. V was clipped by 1 base and J by 7 bases; unmatched bases: 5. There are 15 residues in the CDR3. CDR3 sequence reads: CASSLQGEGNSPLHF. As DNA, the CDR3 is TGCGCCAGCAGCTTGCAGGGGGAAGGAAATTCACCCCTCCACTTT.

The rearrangement joins TRBV7-2 to TRBJ2-1, with D possibly matching TRBD1 (5 bases). Per germline, CDR1 SGHTA and CDR2 FQGNSA. The CDR3 extends over 13 amino acids. The V end was cut by 1 base, the J end by 8 bases, with 9 bases between. The CDR3 loop reads CASSLDDSDEQFF. CDR3 bases: TGTGCCAGCAGCTTAGACGACAGCGATGAGCAGTTCTTC.

The chain uses TRBV14 and TRBJ2-2, with TRBD1 identical over 7 bases. The CDR3 covers 14 residues. Trimming removed 4 bases from V and 4 bases from J; junction bases left unmatched: 3. Per the germline V gene, CDR1 is SGHDN and CDR2 is FVKESK. This chain's CDR3 is CASSRQGFTGELFF. CDR3 bases: TGTGCCAGCAGCCGACAGGGTTTCACCGGGGAGCTGTTTTTT.

The chain has TRBV5-8 and TRBJ2-1, with a weak D call TRBD2 (6 bases). The CDR3 runs 16 residues. V was pared by 4 bases and J by 4 bases, with 18 bases between. CDR1 is SGHTS, CDR2 YDEGEE, per germline. DNA of the CDR3: TGTGCCAGCAGCCCCTTCTGGGGGGAACTTTACAATGAGCAGTTCTTC. Residues: CASSPFWGELYNEQFF. The variable domain in full, completed from reference TRBV5-8 and TRBJ2-1, reads EAGVTQSPTHLIKTRGQQATLRCSPISGHTSVYWYQQALGLGLQFLLWYDEGEERNRGNFPPRFSGRQFPNYSSELNVNALELEDSALYLCASSPFWGELYNEQFFGPGTRLTVL.

This clone was picked up one time. The genes are TRBV5-6 and TRBJ2-3; TRBD2 matches at 10 bases. This CDR3 spans 16 amino acids. CDR1 SGHDT and CDR2 YYEEEE come from the germline V gene. V lost 0 bases to trimming and J lost 6 bases; unmatched junction nucleotides: 7. The CDR3 reads CASSLVALAGTDTQYF. CDR3 in DNA: TGTGCCAGCAGCTTGGTAGCACTAGCGGGGACCGATACGCAGTATTTT.

The chain uses TRBV4-2 and TRBJ1-5, with D possibly being TRBD1 (5 bases). Germline V gene lookup returns CDR1 LGHNA and CDR2 YNFKEQ. The CDR3 extends over 16 amino acids. V lost 1 base to trimming and J lost 0 bases, with 10 bases between them. DNA for the CDR3: TGTGCCAGCAGCCAAGGACAGATGTATAGCAATCAGCCCCAGCATTTT. Translated, it gives CASSQGQMYSNQPQHF.

This clone has more than one count but fewer than ten. The chain uses TRBV3-1 (or the pseudogene TRBV3-2) and TRBJ2-7; 8 bases are a match to TRBD1. This CDR3 is built from 14 residues. Germline CDR1 and CDR2: LGHDT and YNNKEL (reference sequence). J gave up 3 bases and V 5 bases, and 6 bases lay outside the gene matches. CDR3 DNA sequence: TGTGCCAGCAGCACGAGACAGGGGTTCTACGAGCAGTACTTC. Amino acid sequence: CASSTRQGFYEQYF.

This chain connects TRBV28 to TRBJ1-2, with D possibly matching TRBD1 (5 bases). This CDR3 region has 11 residues. V was clipped by 10 bases and J by 0 bases, with 6 bases between them. Germline V gives CDR1 MDHEN, CDR2 SYDVKM. The DNA of the CDR3 is TGTGCCACGACAGCTAACTATGGCTACACCTTC. Translating gives CATTANYGYTF.